The 27 T cell receptor beta chains below all came from one sample that was sequenced in a study of CD8+CD57+ T cells in acquired aplastic anemia. Patients included in sequencing had previously demonstrated CD8+CD57+ cell expansion by flow cytometry. Both TCR beta VDJ combination and CDR3 sequence profiling were carried out. Genomic DNA was the template for this profiling. TCRdb analysed the reads with MiXCR anew, one entry per CDR3 protein. Of 160,000 or so distinct CDR3 sequences in the sample, roughly 50% are singletons; the top ten hold over 25%. Source material: sorted CD4+, CD8+, or CD8+CD57+ T cells (not recorded which) from PBMCs. The origin of the receptors is a human donor with aplastic anemia.

This clonotype has ten or more counts. V and J are TRBV5-6 and TRBJ2-7; D is possibly TRBD1 (5 bases). The CDR3 runs to 14 residues. The V end lost 2 bases, the J end lost 7 bases, and 16 bases lay between the germline ends. Germline values: CDR1 SGHDT, CDR2 YYEEEE. The CDR3 is CASSLGVRGWEQYF. DNA of the CDR3: TGTGCCAGCAGCTTAGGTGTAAGGGGTTGGGAGCAGTACTTC.

This clonotype was recorded a few times. V usage is TRBV11-3 and J usage is TRBJ2-4, with D possibly being TRBD1 (6 bases). Germline CDR1 reads SGHNT; CDR2 reads YENEEA. V dropped 0 bases and J dropped 9 bases, with 9 bases sitting between them. The CDR3 covers 13 residues. The CDR3 protein is CASSLDRGGIQYF. For the CDR3, the DNA is TGTGCCAGCAGCTTAGACAGGGGCGGCATTCAGTACTTC. The full variable domain, completed using reference TRBV11-3 and TRBJ2-4, is EAGVVQSPRYKIIEKKQPVAFWCNPISGHNTLYWYLQNLGQGPELLIRYENEEAVDDSQLPKDRFSAERLKGVDSTLKIQPAELGDSAVYLCASSLDRGGIQYFGAGTRLSVL.

This sequence joins TRBV25-1 and TRBJ2-7; D is ambiguous. This CDR3 has 15 amino acids. Germline-derived CDR1 and CDR2 are MGHDK and SYGVNS. The V end was cut by 5 bases, the J end by 2 bases, with 16 bases between. In DNA, the CDR3 is TGTGCCAGCAGTCCAATTCAGGAGCGCCCCTACGAGCAGTACTTC. As protein: CASSPIQERPYEQYF.

In this sample, this clonotype turned up once. This is likely a read error, given that the CDR3 carries no conserved phenylalanine or tryptophan at its end. The V and J genes are TRBV30 and TRBJ1-6; the match to TRBD1 covers 9 bases. This CDR3 has 15 amino acids. CDR1 is GTSNPN and CDR2 is SVGIG in the germline V gene (reference sequence). The V gene end was trimmed by 4 bases and the J gene end by 5 bases; junction bases not matched to a gene: 6. CDR3 in DNA: TGTGCCTGGACCCCGGGACAGGGAAATAATTCACCCCTCCACTTA. It translates to CAWTPGQGNNSPLHL.

This clonotype occurred many times. The V and J genes are TRBV7-3 and TRBJ2-7; weak D call: TRBD2 (5 bases). Trimming cost V 1 base and J 0 bases, with 10 bases left between them. CDR1 is SGHTA, CDR2 FQGTGA, per germline. The length of the CDR3 is 15 residues. CDR3 in DNA: TGTGCCAGCAGCTTAAGGGCCGGAGGCTCCTACGAGCAGTACTTC. Residues: CASSLRAGGSYEQYF.

This clonotype was picked up many times. The chain couples TRBV7-3 to TRBJ2-1; 7 positions match TRBD2. V shed 5 bases and J 0 bases; nucleotides not matched to a gene: 7. CDR3 size: 16 residues. The germline gives CDR1 SGHTA, CDR2 FQGTGA. The CDR3 here is CASSPSGGSSYNEQFF. Here the CDR3 DNA reads TGTGCCAGCAGCCCCTCCGGCGGGAGCTCCTACAATGAGCAGTTCTTC.

The rearrangement joins TRBV7-2 to TRBJ2-7, with D perhaps matching TRBD2 (6 bases). CDR1 is SGHTA, CDR2 FQGNSA, per germline. Deletions cut 8 bases from V and 1 base from J, with 15 bases between. There are 14 residues in the CDR3. The CDR3 region is CASGRLADSYEQYF. The CDR3 DNA follows: TGTGCCAGCGGGAGGCTAGCTGATTCCTACGAGCAGTACTTC.

The V gene is TRBV7-8, the J gene TRBJ1-2; 8 bases fit TRBD1. The CDR3 covers 11 residues. CDR1 and CDR2 (germline): SGHVS, FQNEAQ. The junction had 4 bases not matched to a gene; V was cut back by 8 bases and J by 8 bases. This CDR3 is CASLDRDGYTF. CDR3 in DNA: TGTGCCAGCCTGGACAGGGACGGCTACACCTTC.

The CDR3 nucleotides are TGTGCCAGCAGTGAAGCAGGACAGGGGATAAAGCGGTACACAGATACGCAGTATTTT. This sequence encodes CASSEAGQGIKRYTDTQYF. V is TRBV2 and J is TRBJ2-3, with 9 positions matching TRBD1. V lost 0 bases and J lost 2; bases outside the gene matches: 12. The CDR3 extends over 19 amino acids. Germline CDR1 SNHLY, CDR2 FYNNEI.

This sequence joins TRBV20-1 and TRBJ2-3; possibly TRBD1 for D (6 bases). The CDR3 runs 16 residues. Germline values: CDR1 DFQATT, CDR2 SNEGSKA (reference sequence). V dropped 1 base and J dropped 1 base, with 15 bases sitting between them. CDR3 in DNA: TGCAGTGCTAGAGGCCTTCCGGACAGCCGCACAGATACGCAGTATTTT. It codes for CSARGLPDSRTDTQYF.

This clonotype was observed at least ten times. V and J are TRBV11-3 and TRBJ2-3; TRBD2 aligns across 11 bases. The CDR3 sequence is 15 residues long. The germline V gene has CDR1 SGHNT and CDR2 YENEEA. The ends lost 6 bases at V and 6 bases at J; junction bases unmatched: 8. The CDR3 bases are TGTGCCAGCAGACCCACTAGCGGGAGTAGGGATACGCAGTATTTT. Translating it yields CASRPTSGSRDTQYF. The full variable domain, with the rest looked up from reference TRBV11-3 and TRBJ2-3, is EAGVVQSPRYKIIEKKQPVAFWCNPISGHNTLYWYLQNLGQGPELLIRYENEEAVDDSQLPKDRFSAERLKGVDSTLKIQPAELGDSAVYLCASRPTSGSRDTQYFGPGTRLTVL.

The rearrangement joins TRBV19 to TRBJ2-5; no reliable D call. CDR1 and CDR2 (germline): LNHDA, SQIVND (reference sequence). Between the trimmed V and J ends, which lost 5 bases and 4 bases, there was a span of 11 bases. The CDR3 has 13 amino acids. CDR3 coding DNA: TGTGCCAGTAGTCTCCGGACCGGAGAGACCCAGTACTTC. It encodes CASSLRTGETQYF.

This chain joins TRBV6-1 and TRBJ1-2; no firm D call. Germline lookup yields CDR1 MNHNS and CDR2 SASEGT. Between the trimmed V and J ends, which lost 7 bases and 4 bases, there was a span of 16 bases. This CDR3 has 14 residues. CDR3 residues: CASKPNAGPYGYTF. The CDR3 bases are TGTGCCAGCAAGCCAAACGCAGGCCCCTATGGCTACACCTTC.

This clonotype was seen repeatedly, ten times or more. The rearrangement uses TRBV5-1 and TRBJ1-4; tentatively, D is TRBD1 (5 bases). CDR1 SGHRS and CDR2 YFSETQ come from the germline V gene. V was trimmed by 0 bases and J by 0 bases, leaving 9 bases between them. This CDR3 is built from 16 residues. CDR3 in amino acids: CASSLGGVATNEKLFF. The CDR3 coding sequence is TGCGCCAGCAGCTTGGGAGGGGTCGCAACTAATGAAAAACTGTTTTTT.

The V gene is TRBV6-1, the J gene TRBJ2-4; TRBD2 is a possible D gene (6 bases). The CDR3 extends over 15 amino acids. Germline CDR1 and CDR2: MNHNS and SASEGT. Trimming took off 3 bases at V and 0 bases at J, with 9 bases between the two ends. The CDR3: CASSDSGVAKNIQYF. The CDR3 nucleotides are TGTGCCAGCAGTGACTCGGGGGTAGCCAAAAACATTCAGTACTTC.

V is TRBV24-1 and J is TRBJ2-7; 7 bases are a match to TRBD1. Germline V gene data show CDR1 as KGHDR and CDR2 as SFDVKD. Germline trimming cut 3 bases from V and 2 bases from J; bases unmatched to any gene: 6. This CDR3 region has 15 residues. The CDR3 here is CATSDPRDSPYEQYF. In DNA form, the CDR3 reads TGTGCCACCAGTGATCCAAGGGACAGCCCCTACGAGCAGTACTTC.

In its sample, this clonotype was seen a few times. The rearrangement uses TRBV20-1 and TRBJ2-7, with 7 nucleotides matching TRBD1. V lost 2 bases, J lost 3 bases, and 1 base stayed unmatched. Germline loops: CDR1 DFQATT, CDR2 SNEGSKA (reference sequence). CDR3 size: 12 residues. CDR3 DNA: TGCAGTGCTAGAAGGGACAGCTACGAGCAGTACTTC. Translated, it gives CSARRDSYEQYF.

This clonotype came up many times. The rearrangement joins TRBV5-1 to TRBJ1-5, with D hard to call. Per the germline V gene, CDR1 is SGHRS and CDR2 is YFSETQ. The CDR3 runs 14 residues. V was trimmed by 0 bases and J by 5 bases, leaving 9 bases between them. The CDR3 DNA sequence: TGCGCCAGCAGCTTGGCCTATGGGGATCAGCCCCAGCATTTT. This sequence encodes CASSLAYGDQPQHF. Variable domain in full (rest from reference TRBV5-1 and TRBJ1-5): KAGVTQTPRYLIKTRGQQVTLSCSPISGHRSVSWYQQTPGQGLQFLFEYFSETQRNKGNFPGRFSGRQFSNSRSEMNVSTLELGDSALYLCASSLAYGDQPQHFGDGTRLSIL.

As regards this clonotype: Relative to the germline gene, one junction end is altered; a read error may explain this. This chain uses TRBV24-1 with TRBJ2-2; weak D call: TRBD2 (5 bases). The germline V gene has CDR1 KGHDR and CDR2 SFDVKD. This CDR3 contains 15 residues. CDR3 loop: CATSGLTPNTGELFF. CDR3 DNA sequence: TGTGCCACCAGTGGTTTGACTCCGAACACCGGGGAGCTGTTTTTC.

This clonotype showed up just a few times. The rearrangement links TRBV29-1 to TRBJ1-6, with 9 bases fitting TRBD1. V was pared by 3 bases and J by 10 bases, with 10 bases of the junction left unmatched. The CDR3 sequence is 15 residues long. Germline CDR1 reads SQVTM; CDR2 reads ANQGSEA. CDR3 coding DNA: TGCAGCGTTGACTGCACAGGGGGCTTAAGGTCACCCCTCCACTTT. Its protein is CSVDCTGGLRSPLHF.

The chain uses TRBV29-1 and TRBJ2-1; D uncertain. Per the germline V gene, CDR1 is SQVTM and CDR2 is ANQGSEA. This CDR3 comprises 12 residues. Between the trimmed V and J ends, which lost 4 bases and 4 bases, there was a span of 8 bases. The DNA for the CDR3 is TGCAGCGTTGGCCCGGGTTACAATGAGCAGTTCTTC. It yields the protein CSVGPGYNEQFF.

In this sample, this clonotype turned up many times. This rearrangement joins TRBV4-1 to TRBJ1-1; D is unclear. The V end was cut by 3 bases, the J end by 8 bases, with 7 bases between. The CDR3 sequence is 11 residues long. Germline assignment: CDR1 MGHRA and CDR2 YSYEKL. Here the CDR3 DNA reads TGCGCCAGCAGCCAGGACGGGGAAGCTTTCTTT. Residues: CASSQDGEAFF.

For this clonotype: This may come from a read error, since a much larger clone is one base off. The chain links TRBV9 to TRBJ2-7; D is unresolved. Trimming took off 0 bases at V and 0 bases at J, with 10 bases between the two ends. The CDR3 contains 15 residues. Germline CDR1 and CDR2: SGDLS and YYNGEE. CDR3 loop: CASSVVPESSYEQYF. CDR3 DNA: TGTGCCAGCAGCGTAGTACCCGAAAGCTCCTACGAGCAGTACTTC.

This clonotype was detected a few times. CDR3 coding DNA: TGTGCCAGCAGGGGATCGAGGAATGAGCAGTTCTTC. This translates into CASRGSRNEQFF. The genes are TRBV27 and TRBJ2-1, with D uncertain. V was clipped by 6 bases and J by 7 bases, with 10 bases between them. CDR1 and CDR2 from the germline V gene are MNHEY and SMNVEV (reference sequence). The CDR3 consists of 12 residues.

Ten or more counts support this clonotype. As DNA, the CDR3 is TGTGCCAGCAGCTTAGTGGGTCCGGGTAAAGGGGATAATGAAAAACTGTTTTTT. Amino acids: CASSLVGPGKGDNEKLFF. The chain links TRBV7-8 to TRBJ1-4, with D possibly TRBD1 on 5 matching bases. This CDR3 has 18 amino acids. Germline V gene lookup returns CDR1 SGHVS and CDR2 FQNEAQ. Trimming took 1 base from V and 4 from J, leaving 19 bases between them.

In the case of this clonotype: Given a much more abundant clone one base away, this may be a read error. This rearrangement joins TRBV12-5 to TRBJ1-2; D not resolved. Germline values: CDR1 LGHNT, CDR2 FRNRAP. This CDR3 is 13 amino acids long. The CDR3 coding sequence is TGTGCTAGTGGTTTGTGGCAGAACTATGGCTACATCTTC. Protein: CASGLWQNYGYIF.

The genes are TRBV19 and TRBJ1-2; 9 bases are shared with TRBD1. The V segment lost 8 bases and the J segment 2 bases; nucleotides outside the gene matches: 3. Germline CDR1 LNHDA, CDR2 SQIVND (reference sequence). CDR3 length equals 13 residues. The CDR3 protein is CASHRGRNYGYTF. The CDR3 DNA sequence: TGTGCCAGTCACAGGGGGCGGAACTATGGCTACACCTTC.